Sequencing of this TCR beta chain was carried out in a study of control samples from healthy donors and cancer patients. TCRdb's copy holds only in-frame clones and misses some; the assay was immunoSEQ multiplex PCR. The profile shows 80,000 to 85,000 clones, 70% to 90% of them singletons. Germline V gene sequence: CDR1 WNHNN, CDR2 SYGVQD (reference sequence). This CDR3 spans 12 amino acids. Trimming took 2 bases from V and 4 from J, leaving 4 bases between them. The rearrangement joins TRBV10-1 to TRBJ2-3; D is uncertain. Material: blood. The origin of this receptor is a woman aged 45-65 years in good health. The CDR3 DNA sequence: TGCGCCAGCAGTGAGGGGGCAGATACGCAGTATTTT. Its protein is CASSEGADTQYF.